This TCR beta chain was documented in a study of shared clonotypes between healthy human individuals. Germline CDR1 reads SGHNT; CDR2 reads YYREEE (reference sequence). The V segment lost 2 bases and the J segment 2 bases; nucleotides outside the gene matches: 7. The CDR3 is 15 amino acids. Donors, healthy HIV-negative adults, lacked recent acute infections or vaccinations. Assay: immunoSEQ multiplex PCR; the TCRdb copy retains only in-frame clones and omits some. Of approximately 510,000 clones listed, 70% to 80% were seen once; the top ten hold under 15%. Sequenced input: PBMCs. The chain joins TRBV5-4 to TRBJ2-7; TRBD1 aligns across 7 bases. This clonotype was obtained from a woman between 40 and 50 years old in good health. Some clones in this sample may be carry-over from other donors' samples. In nucleotides, the CDR3 is TGTGCCAGCAGCTTTCTGGACAGGCGCCCCTACGAGCAGTACTTC. It codes for CASSFLDRRPYEQYF.